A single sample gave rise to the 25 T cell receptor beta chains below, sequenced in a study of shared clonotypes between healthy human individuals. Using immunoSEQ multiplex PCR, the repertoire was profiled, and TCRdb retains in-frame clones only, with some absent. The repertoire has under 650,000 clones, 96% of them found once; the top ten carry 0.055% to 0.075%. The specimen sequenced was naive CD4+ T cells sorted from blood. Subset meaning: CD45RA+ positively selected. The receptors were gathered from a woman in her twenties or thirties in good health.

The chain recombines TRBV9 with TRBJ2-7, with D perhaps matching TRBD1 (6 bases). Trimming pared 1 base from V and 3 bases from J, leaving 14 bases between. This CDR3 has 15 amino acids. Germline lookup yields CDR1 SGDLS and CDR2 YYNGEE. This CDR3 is CASSVTGTNFYEQYF. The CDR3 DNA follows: TGTGCCAGCAGCGTAACCGGGACAAACTTCTACGAGCAGTACTTC. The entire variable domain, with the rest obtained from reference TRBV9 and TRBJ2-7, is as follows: DSGVTQTPKHLITATGQRVTLRCSPRSGDLSVYWYQQSLDQGLQFLIQYYNGEERAKGNILERFSAQQFPDLHSELNLSSLELGDSALYFCASSVTGTNFYEQYFGPGTRLTVT.

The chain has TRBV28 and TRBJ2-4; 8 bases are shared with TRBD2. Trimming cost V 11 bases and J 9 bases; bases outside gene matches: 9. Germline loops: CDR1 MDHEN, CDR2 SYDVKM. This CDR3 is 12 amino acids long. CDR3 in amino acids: CASASGRGIQYF. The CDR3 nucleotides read TGTGCCTCGGCTAGCGGGCGGGGCATTCAGTACTTC.

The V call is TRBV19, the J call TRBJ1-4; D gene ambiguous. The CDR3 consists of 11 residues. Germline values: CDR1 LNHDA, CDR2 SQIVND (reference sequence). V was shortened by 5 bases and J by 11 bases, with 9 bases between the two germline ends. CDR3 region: CASSPGPKLFF. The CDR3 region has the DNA TGTGCCAGTAGTCCTGGCCCCAAACTGTTTTTT.

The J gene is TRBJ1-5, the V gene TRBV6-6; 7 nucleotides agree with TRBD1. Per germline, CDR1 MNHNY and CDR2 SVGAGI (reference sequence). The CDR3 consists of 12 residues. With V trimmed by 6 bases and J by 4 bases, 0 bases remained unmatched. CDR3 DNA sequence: TGTGCCAGCAGGACAGGGAATCAGCCCCAGCATTTT. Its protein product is CASRTGNQPQHF.

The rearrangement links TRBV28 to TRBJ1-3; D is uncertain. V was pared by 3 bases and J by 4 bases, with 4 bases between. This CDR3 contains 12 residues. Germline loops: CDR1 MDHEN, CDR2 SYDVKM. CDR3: CASSFLGNTIYF. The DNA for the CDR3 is TGTGCCAGCAGTTTTCTGGGAAACACCATATATTTT.

The CDR3 DNA follows: TGTGCCAGCAGGAGTCCAGACAACTATGGCTACACCTTC. Protein product: CASRSPDNYGYTF. The genes are TRBV7-8 and TRBJ1-2; no clear D gene. The germline V gene encodes CDR1 SGHVS and CDR2 FQNEAQ. V lost 6 bases and J lost 2, with 10 bases in between. This CDR3 spans 13 amino acids. Full variable domain (missing parts from reference TRBV7-8 and TRBJ1-2): GAGVSQSPRYKVAKRGQDVALRCDPISGHVSLFWYQQALGQGPEFLTYFQNEAQLDKSGLPSDRFFAERPEGSVSTLKIQRTQQEDSAVYLCASRSPDNYGYTFGSGTRLTVV.

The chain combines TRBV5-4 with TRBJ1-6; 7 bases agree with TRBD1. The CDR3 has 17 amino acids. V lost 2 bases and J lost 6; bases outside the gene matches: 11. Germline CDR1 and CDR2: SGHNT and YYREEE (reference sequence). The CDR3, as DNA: TGTGCCAGCAGCTTAAAGGGACAGCCAGCCGGTAATTCACCCCTCCACTTT. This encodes CASSLKGQPAGNSPLHF. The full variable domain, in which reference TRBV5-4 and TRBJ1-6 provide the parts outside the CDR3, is ETGVTQSPTHLIKTRGQQVTLRCSSQSGHNTVSWYQQALGQGPQFIFQYYREEENGRGNFPPRFSGLQFPNYSSELNVNALELDDSALYLCASSLKGQPAGNSPLHFGNGTRLTVT.

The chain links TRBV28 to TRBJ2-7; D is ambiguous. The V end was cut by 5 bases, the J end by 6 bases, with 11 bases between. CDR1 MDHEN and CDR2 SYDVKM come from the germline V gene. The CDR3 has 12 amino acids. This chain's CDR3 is CASSVLLLEQYF. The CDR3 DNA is TGTGCCAGCAGTGTTCTCCTCCTCGAGCAGTACTTC.

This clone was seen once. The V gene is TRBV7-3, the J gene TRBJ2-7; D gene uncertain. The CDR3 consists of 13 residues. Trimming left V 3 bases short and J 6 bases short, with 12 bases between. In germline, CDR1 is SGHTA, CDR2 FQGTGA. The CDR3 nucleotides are TGTGCCAGCAGCTTCACGGGCCTCCCCGAGCAGTACTTC. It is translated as CASSFTGLPEQYF.

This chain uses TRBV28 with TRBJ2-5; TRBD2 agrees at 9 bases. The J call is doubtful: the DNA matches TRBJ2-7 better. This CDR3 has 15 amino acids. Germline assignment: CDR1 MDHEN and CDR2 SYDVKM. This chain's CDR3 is CASSRGASGNYEQYF. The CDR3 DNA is TGTGCCAGCAGCAGAGGGGCTAGCGGGAACTACGAGCAGTACTTC.

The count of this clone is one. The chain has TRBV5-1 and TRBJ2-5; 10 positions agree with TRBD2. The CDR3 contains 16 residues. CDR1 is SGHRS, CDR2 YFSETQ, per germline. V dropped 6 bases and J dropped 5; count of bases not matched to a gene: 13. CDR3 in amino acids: CASIRSGRFKAETQYF. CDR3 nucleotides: TGCGCCAGCATCCGTAGCGGGAGGTTCAAGGCGGAGACCCAGTACTTC.

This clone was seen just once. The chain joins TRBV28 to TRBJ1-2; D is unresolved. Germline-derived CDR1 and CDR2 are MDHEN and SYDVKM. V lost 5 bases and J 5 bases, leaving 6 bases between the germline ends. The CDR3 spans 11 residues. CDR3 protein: CASSEGYGYTF. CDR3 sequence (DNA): TGTGCCAGCAGTGAGGGTTATGGCTACACCTTC.

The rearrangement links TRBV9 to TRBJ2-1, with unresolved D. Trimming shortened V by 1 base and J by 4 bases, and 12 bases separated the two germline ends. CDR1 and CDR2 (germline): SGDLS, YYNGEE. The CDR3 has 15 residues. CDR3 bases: TGTGCCAGCAGCGTAAATCCCCGGCCTTACAATGAGCAGTTCTTC. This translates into CASSVNPRPYNEQFF.

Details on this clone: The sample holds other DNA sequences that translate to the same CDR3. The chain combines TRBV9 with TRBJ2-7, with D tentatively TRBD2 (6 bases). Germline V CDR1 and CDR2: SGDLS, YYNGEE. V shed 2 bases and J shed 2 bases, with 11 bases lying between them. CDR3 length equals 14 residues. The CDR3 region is CASSVSSGPYEQYF. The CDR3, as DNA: TGTGCCAGCAGCGTCAGTAGCGGCCCCTACGAGCAGTACTTC. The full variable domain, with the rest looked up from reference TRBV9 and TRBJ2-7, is DSGVTQTPKHLITATGQRVTLRCSPRSGDLSVYWYQQSLDQGLQFLIQYYNGEERAKGNILERFSAQQFPDLHSELNLSSLELGDSALYFCASSVSSGPYEQYFGPGTRLTVT.

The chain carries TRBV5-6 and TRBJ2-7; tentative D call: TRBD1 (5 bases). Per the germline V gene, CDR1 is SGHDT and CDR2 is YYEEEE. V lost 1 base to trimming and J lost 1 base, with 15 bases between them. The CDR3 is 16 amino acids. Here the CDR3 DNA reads TGTGCCAGCAGCTTGATGGGAAGGGGCTTATCCTACGAGCAGTACTTC. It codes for CASSLMGRGLSYEQYF.

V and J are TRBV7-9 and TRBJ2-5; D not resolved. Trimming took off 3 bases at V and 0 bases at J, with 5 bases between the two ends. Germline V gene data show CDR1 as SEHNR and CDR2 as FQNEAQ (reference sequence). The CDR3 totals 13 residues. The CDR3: CASSFQYQETQYF. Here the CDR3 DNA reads TGTGCCAGCAGCTTCCAGTACCAAGAGACCCAGTACTTC. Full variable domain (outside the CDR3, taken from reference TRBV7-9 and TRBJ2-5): DTGVSQNPRHKITKRGQNVTFRCDPISEHNRLYWYRQTLGQGPEFLTYFQNEAQLEKSRLLSDRFSAERPKGSFSTLEIQRTEQGDSAMYLCASSFQYQETQYFGPGTRLLVL.

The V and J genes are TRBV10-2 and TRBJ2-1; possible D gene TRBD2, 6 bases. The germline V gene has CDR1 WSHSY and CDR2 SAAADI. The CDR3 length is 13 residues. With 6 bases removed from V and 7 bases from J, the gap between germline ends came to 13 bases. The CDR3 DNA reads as TGCGCCAGCAGGACTAGACCTTCTAATGAGCAGTTCTTC. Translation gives CASRTRPSNEQFF.

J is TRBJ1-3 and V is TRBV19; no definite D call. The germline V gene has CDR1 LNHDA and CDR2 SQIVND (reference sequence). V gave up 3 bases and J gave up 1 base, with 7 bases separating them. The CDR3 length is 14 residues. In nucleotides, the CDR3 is TGTGCCAGTAGTATGTTCGATTCTGGAAACACCATATATTTT. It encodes CASSMFDSGNTIYF.

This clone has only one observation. The CDR3 loop reads CASSPDRGSNQPQHF. The CDR3 region has the DNA TGTGCCAGCAGCCCGGACCGGGGTAGCAATCAGCCCCAGCATTTT. The genes are TRBV5-8 and TRBJ1-5; D not resolved. CDR1 is SGHTS, CDR2 YDEGEE, per germline. The CDR3 extends over 15 amino acids. Trimming cost V 4 bases and J 0 bases, with 11 bases left between them. Full variable domain (outside the CDR3, taken from reference TRBV5-8 and TRBJ1-5): EAGVTQSPTHLIKTRGQQATLRCSPISGHTSVYWYQQALGLGLQFLLWYDEGEERNRGNFPPRFSGRQFPNYSSELNVNALELEDSALYLCASSPDRGSNQPQHFGDGTRLSIL.

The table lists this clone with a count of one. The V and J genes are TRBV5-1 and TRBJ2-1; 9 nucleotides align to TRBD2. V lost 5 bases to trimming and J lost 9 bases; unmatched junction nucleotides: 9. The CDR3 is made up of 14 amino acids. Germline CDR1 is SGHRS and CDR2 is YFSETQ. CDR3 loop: CASRAMTSGTEQFF. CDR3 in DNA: TGCGCCAGCAGGGCAATGACTAGCGGAACTGAGCAGTTCTTC.

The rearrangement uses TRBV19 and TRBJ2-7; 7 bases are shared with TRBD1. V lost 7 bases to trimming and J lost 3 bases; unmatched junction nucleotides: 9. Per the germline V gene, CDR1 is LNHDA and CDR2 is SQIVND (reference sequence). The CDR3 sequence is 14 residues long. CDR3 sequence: CASKLVRDSYEQYF. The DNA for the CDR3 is TGTGCCAGTAAATTGGTTCGGGACAGCTACGAGCAGTACTTC.

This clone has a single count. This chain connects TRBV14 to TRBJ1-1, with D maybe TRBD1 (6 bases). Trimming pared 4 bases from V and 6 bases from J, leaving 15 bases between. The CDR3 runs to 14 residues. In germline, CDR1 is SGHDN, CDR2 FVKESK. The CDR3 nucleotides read TGTGCCAGCAGCCTAGGAGGGGGTTTTGCTGAAGCTTTCTTT. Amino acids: CASSLGGGFAEAFF.

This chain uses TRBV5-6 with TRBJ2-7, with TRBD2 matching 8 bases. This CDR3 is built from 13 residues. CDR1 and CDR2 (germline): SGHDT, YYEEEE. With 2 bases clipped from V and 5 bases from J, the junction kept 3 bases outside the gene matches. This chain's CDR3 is CASSFREGHEQYF. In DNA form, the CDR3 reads TGTGCCAGCAGCTTTCGGGAGGGCCACGAGCAGTACTTC.

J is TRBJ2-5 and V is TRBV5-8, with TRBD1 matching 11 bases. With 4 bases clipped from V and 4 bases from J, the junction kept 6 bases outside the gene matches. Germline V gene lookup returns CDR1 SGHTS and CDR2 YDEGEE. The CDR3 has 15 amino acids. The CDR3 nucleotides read TGTGCCAGCAGCCCCGGGACAGGGGGAGGAGAGACCCAGTACTTC. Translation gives CASSPGTGGGETQYF. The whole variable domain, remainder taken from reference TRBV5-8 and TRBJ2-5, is EAGVTQSPTHLIKTRGQQATLRCSPISGHTSVYWYQQALGLGLQFLLWYDEGEERNRGNFPPRFSGRQFPNYSSELNVNALELEDSALYLCASSPGTGGGETQYFGPGTRLLVL.

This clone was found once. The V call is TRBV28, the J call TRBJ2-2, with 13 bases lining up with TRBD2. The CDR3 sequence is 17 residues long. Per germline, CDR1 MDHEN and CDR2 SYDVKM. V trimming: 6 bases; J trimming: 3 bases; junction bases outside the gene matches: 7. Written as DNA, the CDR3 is TGTGCCAGCAGGCGGACTAGCGGGAGCGTATACACCGGGGAGCTGTTTTTT. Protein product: CASRRTSGSVYTGELFF.